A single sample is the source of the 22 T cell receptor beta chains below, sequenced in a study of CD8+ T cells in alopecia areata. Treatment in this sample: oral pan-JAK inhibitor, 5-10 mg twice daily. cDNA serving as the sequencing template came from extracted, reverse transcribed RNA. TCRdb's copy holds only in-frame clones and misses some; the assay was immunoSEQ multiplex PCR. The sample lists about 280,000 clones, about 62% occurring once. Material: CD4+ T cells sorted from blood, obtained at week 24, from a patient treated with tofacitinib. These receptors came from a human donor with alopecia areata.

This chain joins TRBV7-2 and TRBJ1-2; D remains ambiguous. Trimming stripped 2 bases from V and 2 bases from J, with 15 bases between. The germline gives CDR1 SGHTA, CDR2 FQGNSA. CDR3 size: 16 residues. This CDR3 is CASSLTESFPNYGYTF. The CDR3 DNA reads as TGTGCCAGCAGCTTAACGGAAAGTTTCCCAAACTATGGCTACACCTTC. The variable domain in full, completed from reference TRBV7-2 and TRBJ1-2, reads GAGVSQSPSNKVTEKGKDVELRCDPISGHTALYWYRQSLGQGLEFLIYFQGNSAPDKSGLPSDRFSAERTGGSVSTLTIQRTQQEDSAVYLCASSLTESFPNYGYTFGSGTRLTVV.

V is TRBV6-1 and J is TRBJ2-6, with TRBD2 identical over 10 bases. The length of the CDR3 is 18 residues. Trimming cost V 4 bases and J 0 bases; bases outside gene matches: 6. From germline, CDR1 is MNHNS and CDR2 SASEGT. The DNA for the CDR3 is TGTGCCAGCAGTGGCCGAGCGGGGGGGCCCTCTGGGGCCAACGTCCTGACTTTC. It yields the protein CASSGRAGGPSGANVLTF.

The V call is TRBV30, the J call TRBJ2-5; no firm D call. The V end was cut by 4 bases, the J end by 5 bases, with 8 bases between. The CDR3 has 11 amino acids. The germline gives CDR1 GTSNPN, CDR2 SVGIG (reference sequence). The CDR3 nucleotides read TGTGCCTGGACACTGCGGGAGACCCAGTACTTC. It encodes CAWTLRETQYF.

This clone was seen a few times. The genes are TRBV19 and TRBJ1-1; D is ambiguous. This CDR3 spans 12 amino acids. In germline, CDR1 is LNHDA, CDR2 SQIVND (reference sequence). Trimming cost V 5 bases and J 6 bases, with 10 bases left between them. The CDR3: CASSGVIAEAFF. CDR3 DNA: TGTGCCAGTAGTGGGGTAATAGCTGAAGCTTTCTTT.

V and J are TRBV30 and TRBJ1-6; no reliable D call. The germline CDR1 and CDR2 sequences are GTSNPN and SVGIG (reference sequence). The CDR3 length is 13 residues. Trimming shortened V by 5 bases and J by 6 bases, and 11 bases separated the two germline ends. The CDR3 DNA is TGTGCCTGGGCCCTCGATTCTAATTCACCCCTCCACTTT. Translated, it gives CAWALDSNSPLHF.

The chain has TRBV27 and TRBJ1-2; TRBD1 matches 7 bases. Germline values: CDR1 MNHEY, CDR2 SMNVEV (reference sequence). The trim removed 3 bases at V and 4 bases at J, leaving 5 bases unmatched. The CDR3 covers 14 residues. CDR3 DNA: TGTGCCAGCAGTTTGACAGGGAGGTCCTATGGCTACACCTTC. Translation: CASSLTGRSYGYTF.

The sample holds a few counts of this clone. The CDR3: CSVGNGGRSTGELFF. The CDR3 DNA reads TGCAGCGTTGGAAACGGGGGGAGGAGCACCGGGGAGCTGTTTTTT. V and J are TRBV29-1 and TRBJ2-2; TRBD2 aligns across 7 bases. Germline CDR1 SQVTM, CDR2 ANQGSEA. J was trimmed by 4 bases and V by 4 bases; bases with no gene match: 9. CDR3 length: 15 residues.

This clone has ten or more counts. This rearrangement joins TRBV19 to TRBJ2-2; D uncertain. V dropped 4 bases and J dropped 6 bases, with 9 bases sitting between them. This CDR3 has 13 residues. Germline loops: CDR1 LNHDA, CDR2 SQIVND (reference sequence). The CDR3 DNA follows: TGTGCCAGTAGTACTAGGGTCGCCGGGGAGCTGTTTTTT. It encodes CASSTRVAGELFF.

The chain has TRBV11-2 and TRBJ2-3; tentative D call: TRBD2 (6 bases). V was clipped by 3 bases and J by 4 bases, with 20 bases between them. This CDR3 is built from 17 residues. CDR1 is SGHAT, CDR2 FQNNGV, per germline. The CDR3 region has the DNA TGTGCCAGCAGCTTCCCAATAGTAGCGGTGGGGGCAGATACGCAGTATTTT. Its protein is CASSFPIVAVGADTQYF. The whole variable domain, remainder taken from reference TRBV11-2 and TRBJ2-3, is EAGVAQSPRYKIIEKRQSVAFWCNPISGHATLYWYQQILGQGPKLLIQFQNNGVVDDSQLPKDRFSAERLKGVDSTLKIQPAKLEDSAVYLCASSFPIVAVGADTQYFGPGTRLTVL.

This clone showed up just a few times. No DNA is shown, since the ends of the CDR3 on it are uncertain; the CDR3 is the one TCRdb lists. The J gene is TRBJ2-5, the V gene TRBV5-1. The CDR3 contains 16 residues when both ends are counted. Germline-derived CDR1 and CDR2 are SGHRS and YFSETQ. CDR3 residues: CASSSSSRADQETQYF.

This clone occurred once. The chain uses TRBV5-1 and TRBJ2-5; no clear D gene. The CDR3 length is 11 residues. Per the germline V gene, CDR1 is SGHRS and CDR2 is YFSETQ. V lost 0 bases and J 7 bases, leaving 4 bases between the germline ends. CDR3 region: CASSLDRTQYF. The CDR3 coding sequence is TGCGCCAGCAGCTTGGACCGGACCCAGTACTTC.

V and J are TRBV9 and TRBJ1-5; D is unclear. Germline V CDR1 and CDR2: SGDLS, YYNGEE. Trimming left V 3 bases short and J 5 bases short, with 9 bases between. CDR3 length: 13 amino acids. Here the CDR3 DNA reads TGTGCCAGCAGCGGAGGGCTGGATCAGCCCCAGCATTTT. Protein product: CASSGGLDQPQHF. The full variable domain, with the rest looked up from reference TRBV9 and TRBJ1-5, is DSGVTQTPKHLITATGQRVTLRCSPRSGDLSVYWYQQSLDQGLQFLIQYYNGEERAKGNILERFSAQQFPDLHSELNLSSLELGDSALYFCASSGGLDQPQHFGDGTRLSIL.

CDR3: CASSDEEAQYF. CDR3 sequence (DNA): TGTGCCAGCAGTGATGAGGAGGCGCAGTATTTT. The chain recombines TRBV2 with TRBJ2-3; maybe TRBD2 (5 bases). Germline V gene data show CDR1 as SNHLY and CDR2 as FYNNEI. V was clipped by 3 bases and J by 10 bases, with 8 bases between them. The CDR3 spans 11 residues. Full variable domain (missing parts from reference TRBV2 and TRBJ2-3): EPEVTQTPSHQVTQMGQEVILRCVPISNHLYFYWYRQILGQKVEFLVSFYNNEISEKSEIFDDQFSVERPDGSNFTLKIRSTKLEDSAMYFCASSDEEAQYFGPGTRLTVL.

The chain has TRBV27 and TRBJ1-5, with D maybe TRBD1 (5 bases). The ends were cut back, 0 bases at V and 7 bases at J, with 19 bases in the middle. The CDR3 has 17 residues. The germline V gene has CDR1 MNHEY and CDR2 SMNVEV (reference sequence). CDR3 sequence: CASSLSYLGGMGQPQHF. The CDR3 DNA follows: TGTGCCAGCAGTTTATCCTACCTCGGGGGGATGGGACAGCCCCAGCATTTT.

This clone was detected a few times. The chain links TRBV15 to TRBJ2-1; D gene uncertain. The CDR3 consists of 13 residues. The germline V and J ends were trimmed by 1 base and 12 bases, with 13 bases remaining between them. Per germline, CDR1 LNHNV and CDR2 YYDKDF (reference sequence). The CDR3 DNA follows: TGTGCCACCAGCAGAGTGTTAGGCGAGCGGCAGTTCTTC. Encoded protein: CATSRVLGERQFF.

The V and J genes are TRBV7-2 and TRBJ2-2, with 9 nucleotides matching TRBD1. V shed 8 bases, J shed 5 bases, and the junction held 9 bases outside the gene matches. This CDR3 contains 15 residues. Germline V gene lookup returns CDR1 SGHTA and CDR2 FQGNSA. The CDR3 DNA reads TGTGCCAGCTCCCAGACAGGGGGGCCAACCGGGGAGCTGTTTTTT. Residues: CASSQTGGPTGELFF.

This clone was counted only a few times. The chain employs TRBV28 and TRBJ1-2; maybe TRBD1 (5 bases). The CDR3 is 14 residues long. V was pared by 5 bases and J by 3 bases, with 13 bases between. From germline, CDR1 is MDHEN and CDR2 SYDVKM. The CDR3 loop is CASSPQGDHYGYTF. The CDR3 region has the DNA TGTGCCAGCAGTCCGCAGGGTGATCACTATGGCTACACCTTC.

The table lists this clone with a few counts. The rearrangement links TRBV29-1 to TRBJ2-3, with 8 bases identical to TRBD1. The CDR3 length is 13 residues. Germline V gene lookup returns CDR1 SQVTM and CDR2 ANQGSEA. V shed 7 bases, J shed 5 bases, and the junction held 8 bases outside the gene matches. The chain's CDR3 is CSGNQGAGDTQYF. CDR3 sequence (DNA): TGCAGCGGTAATCAGGGGGCCGGAGATACGCAGTATTTT.

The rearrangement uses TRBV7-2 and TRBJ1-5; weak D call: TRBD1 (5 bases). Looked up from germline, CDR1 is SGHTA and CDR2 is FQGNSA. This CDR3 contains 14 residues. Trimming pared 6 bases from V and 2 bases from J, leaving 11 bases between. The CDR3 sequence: CASSSREGNQPQHF. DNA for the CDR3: TGTGCCAGCAGTTCCAGGGAGGGCAATCAGCCCCAGCATTTT. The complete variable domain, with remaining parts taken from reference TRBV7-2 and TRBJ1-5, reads GAGVSQSPSNKVTEKGKDVELRCDPISGHTALYWYRQSLGQGLEFLIYFQGNSAPDKSGLPSDRFSAERTGGSVSTLTIQRTQQEDSAVYLCASSSREGNQPQHFGDGTRLSIL.

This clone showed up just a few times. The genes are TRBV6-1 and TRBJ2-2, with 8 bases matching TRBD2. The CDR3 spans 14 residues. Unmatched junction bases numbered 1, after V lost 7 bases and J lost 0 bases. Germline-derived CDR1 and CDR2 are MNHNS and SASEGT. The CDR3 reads CASISGANTGELFF. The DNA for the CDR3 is TGTGCCAGCATTAGCGGGGCGAACACCGGGGAGCTGTTTTTT.

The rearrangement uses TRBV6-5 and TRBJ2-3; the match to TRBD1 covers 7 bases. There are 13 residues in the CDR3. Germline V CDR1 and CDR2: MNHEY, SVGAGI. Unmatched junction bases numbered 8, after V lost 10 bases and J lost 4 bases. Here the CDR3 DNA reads TGTGCCACTACCGGGACAGCGGCAGATACGCAGTATTTT. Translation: CATTGTAADTQYF.

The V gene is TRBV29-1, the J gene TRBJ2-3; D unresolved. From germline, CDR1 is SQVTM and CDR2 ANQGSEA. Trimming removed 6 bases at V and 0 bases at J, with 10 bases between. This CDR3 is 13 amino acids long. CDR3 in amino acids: CSVQLRSTDTQYF. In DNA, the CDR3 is TGCAGCGTGCAATTACGTAGCACAGATACGCAGTATTTT.